Listed here is a single T cell receptor (beta chain). Its antigen is currently unknown. This sample stems from a study of T cell repertoires in cytomegalovirus infection. Study summary: Indications of both CMV infection and matching HLA type were provided by public TCR beta signatures.

Findings and limits, study-wide: Summed frequency of shared TCR beta families picked out CMV carriers who also had the relevant HLA. The study found HLA-C-restricted CMV-specific TCR beta clonotypes dominating the ex vivo response.

TCRdb passed the reads through MiXCR, listing each CDR3 protein once. This sample has about 180,000 distinct CDR3 sequences, with about a sixth found just once. Germline V CDR1 and CDR2: SEHNR, FQNEAQ (reference sequence). This CDR3 is built from 16 residues. V was cut by 1 base and J by 5 bases, with 15 bases left in between. The origin of this receptor is a human donor in good health (CMV status not recorded). Some clones in this sample may be carry-over from other donors' samples. The chain couples TRBV7-9 to TRBJ1-5, with TRBD1 as a possible D gene (6 bases). The specimen sequenced was CD8+ T cells from PBMCs. The CDR3 sequence: CASSLEPQGFYQPQHF. DNA for the CDR3: TGTGCCAGCAGCTTAGAGCCCCAGGGGTTCTATCAGCCCCAGCATTTT.